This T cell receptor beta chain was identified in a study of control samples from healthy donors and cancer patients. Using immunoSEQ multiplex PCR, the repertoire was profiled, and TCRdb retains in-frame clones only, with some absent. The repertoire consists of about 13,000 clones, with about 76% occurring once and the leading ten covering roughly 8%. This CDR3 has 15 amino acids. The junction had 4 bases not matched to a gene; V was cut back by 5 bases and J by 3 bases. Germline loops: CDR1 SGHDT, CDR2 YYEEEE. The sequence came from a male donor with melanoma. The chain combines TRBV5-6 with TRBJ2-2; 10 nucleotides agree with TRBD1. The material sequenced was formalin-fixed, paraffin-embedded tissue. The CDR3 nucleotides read TGTGCCAGCAGTCCCGGGACAGGGGACACCGGGGAGCTGTTTTTT. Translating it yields CASSPGTGDTGELFF.